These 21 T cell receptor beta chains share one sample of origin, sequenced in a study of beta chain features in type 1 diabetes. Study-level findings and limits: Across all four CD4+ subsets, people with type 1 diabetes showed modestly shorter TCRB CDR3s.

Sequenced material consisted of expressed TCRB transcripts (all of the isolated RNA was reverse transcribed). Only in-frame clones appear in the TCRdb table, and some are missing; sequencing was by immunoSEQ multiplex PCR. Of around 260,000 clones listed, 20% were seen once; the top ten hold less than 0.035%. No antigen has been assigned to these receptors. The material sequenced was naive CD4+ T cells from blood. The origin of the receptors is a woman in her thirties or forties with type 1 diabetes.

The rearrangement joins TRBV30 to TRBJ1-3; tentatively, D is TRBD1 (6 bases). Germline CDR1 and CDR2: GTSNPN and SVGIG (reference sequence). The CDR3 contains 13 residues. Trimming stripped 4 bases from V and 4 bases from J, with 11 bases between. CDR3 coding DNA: TGTGCCTGGACTACAGGGCACGGAAACACCATATATTTT. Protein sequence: CAWTTGHGNTIYF.

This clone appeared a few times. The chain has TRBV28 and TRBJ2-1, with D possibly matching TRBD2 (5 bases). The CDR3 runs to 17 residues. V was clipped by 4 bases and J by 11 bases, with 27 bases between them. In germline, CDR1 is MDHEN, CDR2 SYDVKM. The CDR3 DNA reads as TGTGCCAGCAGTTCACGTGGGGATTCCGGAGGACCAGATAAGCAGTTCTTC. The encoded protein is CASSSRGDSGGPDKQFF.

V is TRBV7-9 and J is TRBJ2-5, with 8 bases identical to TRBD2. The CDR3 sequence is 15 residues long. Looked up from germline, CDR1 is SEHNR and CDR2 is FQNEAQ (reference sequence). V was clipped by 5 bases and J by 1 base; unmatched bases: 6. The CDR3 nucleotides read TGTGCCAGCAGCCTTTCCGGGACTAGCCAAGAGACCCAGTACTTC. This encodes CASSLSGTSQETQYF.

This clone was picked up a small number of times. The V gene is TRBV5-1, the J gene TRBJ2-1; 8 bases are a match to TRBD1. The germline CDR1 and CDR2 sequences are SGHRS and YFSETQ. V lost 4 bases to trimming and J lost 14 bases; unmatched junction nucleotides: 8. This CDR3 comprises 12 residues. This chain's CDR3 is CASSADRGWKFF. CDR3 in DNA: TGCGCCAGCAGCGCAGACAGGGGATGGAAGTTCTTC.

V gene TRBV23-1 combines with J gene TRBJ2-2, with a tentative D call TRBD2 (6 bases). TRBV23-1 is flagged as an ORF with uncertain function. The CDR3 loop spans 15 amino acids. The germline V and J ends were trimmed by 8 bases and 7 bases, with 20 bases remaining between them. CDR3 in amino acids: CASGRWRGLGGELFF. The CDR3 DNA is TGCGCCAGCGGAAGGTGGAGGGGTTTGGGCGGGGAGCTGTTTTTT.

This chain's CDR3 is CASSFIENTEAFF. CDR3 nucleotides: TGTGCCAGCAGTTTTATAGAGAACACTGAAGCTTTCTTT. J is TRBJ1-1 and V is TRBV27, with D uncertain. The CDR3 consists of 13 residues. From germline, CDR1 is MNHEY and CDR2 SMNVEV (reference sequence). Trimming shortened V by 3 bases and J by 1 base, and 6 bases separated the two germline ends.

DNA for the CDR3: TGTGCCAGCAGCAAGGGACAGGGGAATGGCTACACCTTC. This gives the protein CASSKGQGNGYTF. The chain joins TRBV5-4 to TRBJ1-2; 10 bases match TRBD1. The length of the CDR3 is 13 residues. V lost 4 bases to trimming and J lost 6 bases; unmatched junction nucleotides: 3. Germline V gene sequence: CDR1 SGHNT, CDR2 YYREEE (reference sequence).

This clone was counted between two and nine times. The CDR3 DNA reads as TGCAGCGGGGGACTAGCGGGGGGTAACACCGGGGAGCTGTTTTTT. Translating it yields CSGGLAGGNTGELFF. The chain uses TRBV29-1 and TRBJ2-2; 15 bases fit TRBD2. Germline CDR1 is SQVTM and CDR2 is ANQGSEA. The CDR3 is made up of 15 amino acids. J gave up 2 bases and V 7 bases, and 2 bases lay outside the gene matches.

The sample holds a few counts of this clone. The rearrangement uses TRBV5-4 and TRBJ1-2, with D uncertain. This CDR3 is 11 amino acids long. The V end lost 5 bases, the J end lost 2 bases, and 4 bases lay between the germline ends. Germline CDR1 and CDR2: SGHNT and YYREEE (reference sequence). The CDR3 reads CASRQNYGYTF. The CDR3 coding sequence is TGTGCCAGCAGGCAGAACTATGGCTACACCTTC.

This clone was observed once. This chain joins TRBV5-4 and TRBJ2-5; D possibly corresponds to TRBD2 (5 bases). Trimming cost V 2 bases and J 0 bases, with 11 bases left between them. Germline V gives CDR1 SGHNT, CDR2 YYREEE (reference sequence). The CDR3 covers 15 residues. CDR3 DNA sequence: TGTGCCAGCAGCTTTTTCCCAGCGGACCAAGAGACCCAGTACTTC. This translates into CASSFFPADQETQYF.

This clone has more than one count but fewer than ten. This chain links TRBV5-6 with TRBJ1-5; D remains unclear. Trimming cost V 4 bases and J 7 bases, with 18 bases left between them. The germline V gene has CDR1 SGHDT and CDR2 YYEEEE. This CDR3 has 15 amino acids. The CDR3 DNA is TGTGCCAGCAGCCCTGGAGGACCGAACCGACAGCCCCAGCATTTT. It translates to CASSPGGPNRQPQHF.

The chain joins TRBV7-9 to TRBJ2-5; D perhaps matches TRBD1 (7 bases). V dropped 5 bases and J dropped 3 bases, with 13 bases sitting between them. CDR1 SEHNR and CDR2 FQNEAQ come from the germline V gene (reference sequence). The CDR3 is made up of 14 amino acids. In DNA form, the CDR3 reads TGTGCCAGCAGCGCCGGAGGGGGCAAAGAGACCCAGTACTTC. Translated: CASSAGGGKETQYF.

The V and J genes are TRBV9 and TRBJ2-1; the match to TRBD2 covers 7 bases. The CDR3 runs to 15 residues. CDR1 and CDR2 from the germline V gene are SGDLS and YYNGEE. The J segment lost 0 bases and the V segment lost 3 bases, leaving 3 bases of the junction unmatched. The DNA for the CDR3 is TGTGCCAGCAGCGCCCGGGACTACTCCTACAATGAGCAGTTCTTC. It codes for CASSARDYSYNEQFF. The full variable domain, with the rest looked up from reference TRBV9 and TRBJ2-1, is DSGVTQTPKHLITATGQRVTLRCSPRSGDLSVYWYQQSLDQGLQFLIQYYNGEERAKGNILERFSAQQFPDLHSELNLSSLELGDSALYFCASSARDYSYNEQFFGPGTRLTVL.

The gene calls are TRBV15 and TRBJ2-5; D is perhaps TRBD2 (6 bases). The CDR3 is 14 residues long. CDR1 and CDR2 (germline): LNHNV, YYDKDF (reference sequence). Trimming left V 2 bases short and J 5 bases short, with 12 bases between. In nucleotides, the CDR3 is TGTGCCACCAGCAGATTAGCGGCTTCTGAGACCCAGTACTTC. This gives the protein CATSRLAASETQYF. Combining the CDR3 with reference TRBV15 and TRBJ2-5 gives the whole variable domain DAMVIQNPRYQVTQFGKPVTLSCSQTLNHNVMYWYQQKSSQAPKLLFHYYDKDFNNEADTPDNFQSRRPNTSFCFLDIRSPGLGDTAMYLCATSRLAASETQYFGPGTRLLVL.

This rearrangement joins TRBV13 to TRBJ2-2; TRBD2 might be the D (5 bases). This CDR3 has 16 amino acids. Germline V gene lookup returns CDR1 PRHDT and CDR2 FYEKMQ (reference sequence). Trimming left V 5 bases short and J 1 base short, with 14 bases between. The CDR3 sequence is CASSRRRSGNTGELFF. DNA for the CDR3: TGTGCCAGCAGCCGAAGGAGGAGCGGGAACACCGGGGAGCTGTTTTTT.

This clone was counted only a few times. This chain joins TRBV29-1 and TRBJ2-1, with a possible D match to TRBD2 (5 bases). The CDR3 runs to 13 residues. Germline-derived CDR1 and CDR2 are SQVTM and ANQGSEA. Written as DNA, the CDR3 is TGCGTCCCAAGCCTGGCGGGCGCCAATGAGCAGTTCTTC. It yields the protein CVPSLAGANEQFF.

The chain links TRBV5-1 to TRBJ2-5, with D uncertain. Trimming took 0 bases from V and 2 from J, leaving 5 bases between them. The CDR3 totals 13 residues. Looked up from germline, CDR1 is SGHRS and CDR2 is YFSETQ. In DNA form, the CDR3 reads TGCGCCAGCAGCTTGGAGAGGCAAGAGACCCAGTACTTC. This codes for CASSLERQETQYF.

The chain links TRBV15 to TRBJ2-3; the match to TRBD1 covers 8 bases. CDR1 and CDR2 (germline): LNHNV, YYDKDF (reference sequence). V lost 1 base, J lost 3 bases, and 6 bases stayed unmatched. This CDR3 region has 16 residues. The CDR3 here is CATSRGGRTGTDTQYF. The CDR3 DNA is TGTGCCACCAGCAGAGGGGGGCGGACAGGGACAGATACGCAGTATTTT.

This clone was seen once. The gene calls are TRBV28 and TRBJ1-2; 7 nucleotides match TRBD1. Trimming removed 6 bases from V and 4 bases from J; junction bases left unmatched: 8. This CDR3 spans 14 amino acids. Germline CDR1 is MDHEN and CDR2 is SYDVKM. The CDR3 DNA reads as TGTGCCAGCAGGCCCTCGACAGGGTTCTATGGCTACACCTTC. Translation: CASRPSTGFYGYTF.

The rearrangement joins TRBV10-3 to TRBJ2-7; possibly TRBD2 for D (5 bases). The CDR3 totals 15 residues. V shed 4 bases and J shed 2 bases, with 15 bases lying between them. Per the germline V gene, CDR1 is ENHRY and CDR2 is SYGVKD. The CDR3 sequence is CAISGVSGGPYEQYF. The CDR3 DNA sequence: TGTGCCATCAGTGGGGTAAGCGGCGGCCCCTACGAGCAGTACTTC.

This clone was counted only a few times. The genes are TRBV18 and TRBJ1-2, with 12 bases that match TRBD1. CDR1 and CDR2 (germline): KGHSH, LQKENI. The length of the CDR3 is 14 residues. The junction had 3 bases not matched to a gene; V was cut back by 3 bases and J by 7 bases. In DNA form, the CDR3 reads TGTGCCAGCTCACCGGGACAGGGGGCTTTTGGCTACACCTTC. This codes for CASSPGQGAFGYTF.